Each of the 13 T cell receptor beta chains below was sequenced from the same sample in a study of CD8 T cells in ankylosing spondylitis. TCRdb called the 5' RACE reads again in MiXCR, with one record for every CDR3 protein. The sample comprises roughly 40,000 distinct CDR3 sequences, 16% of which are singletons, and approximately 43% rests with the top ten. Sample: blood. All receptors derive from a male donor with ankylosing spondylitis or in good health (not recorded which).

CDR3 coding DNA: TGCAGTGCTCCCCGGGGTCTAGCGCCAAGCACAGATACGCAGTATTTT. This sequence encodes CSAPRGLAPSTDTQYF. V gene TRBV20-1 combines with J gene TRBJ2-3; a possible D gene is TRBD2 (6 bases). The CDR3 sequence is 16 residues long. Germline lookup yields CDR1 DFQATT and CDR2 SNEGSKA (reference sequence). Trimming removed 5 bases at V and 0 bases at J, with 18 bases between.

This clonotype came up a few times. This CDR3 reads CASSSADSHPYEQYF. In nucleotides, the CDR3 is TGTGCCAGCAGCTCAGCGGACAGCCACCCCTACGAGCAGTACTTC. The gene calls are TRBV7-9 and TRBJ2-7, with D perhaps matching TRBD1 (6 bases). The CDR3 has 15 residues. Deletions cut 4 bases from V and 2 bases from J, with 15 bases between. In germline, CDR1 is SEHNR, CDR2 FQNEAQ (reference sequence).

This clonotype has a handful of counts. J is TRBJ2-3 and V is TRBV4-1; 7 bases line up with TRBD1. Germline V gene data show CDR1 as MGHRA and CDR2 as YSYEKL. With V trimmed by 0 bases and J by 2 bases, 8 bases remained unmatched. The length of the CDR3 is 17 residues. The chain's CDR3 is CASSQEVEGGDTDTQYF. The CDR3 DNA reads as TGCGCCAGCAGCCAAGAGGTCGAAGGGGGCGACACAGATACGCAGTATTTT.

The gene calls are TRBV5-1 and TRBJ2-3; D may be TRBD2 (6 bases). Germline V gene lookup returns CDR1 SGHRS and CDR2 YFSETQ. CDR3 length: 14 residues. V was shortened by 2 bases and J by 6 bases, with 13 bases between the two germline ends. Here the CDR3 DNA reads TGCGCCAGCAGCTTTGGACTATCGGGCGATACGCAGTATTTT. The encoded protein is CASSFGLSGDTQYF. The whole variable domain, filled in from reference TRBV5-1 and TRBJ2-3, reads KAGVTQTPRYLIKTRGQQVTLSCSPISGHRSVSWYQQTPGQGLQFLFEYFSETQRNKGNFPGRFSGRQFSNSRSEMNVSTLELGDSALYLCASSFGLSGDTQYFGPGTRLTVL.

This clonotype was seen many times. The CDR3: CSVMTYEQFF. DNA of the CDR3: TGCAGCGTCATGACCTATGAGCAGTTCTTC. The chain combines TRBV29-1 with TRBJ2-1; D not resolved. V shed 6 bases and J shed 8 bases, with 8 bases lying between them. CDR3 length: 10 amino acids. Germline CDR1 is SQVTM and CDR2 is ANQGSEA.

This clonotype was recorded a few times. The CDR3 coding sequence is TGTGCCAGCAGTTCACCGGAGACCTCAACTAATGAAAAACTGTTTTTT. It encodes CASSSPETSTNEKLFF. V usage is TRBV12-3 or TRBV12-4 and J usage is TRBJ1-4, with D unresolved. Trimming shortened V by 4 bases and J by 0 bases, and 12 bases separated the two germline ends. The length of the CDR3 is 16 residues.

At least ten counts were recorded for this clonotype. V gene TRBV7-2 combines with J gene TRBJ2-7, with D perhaps TRBD2 (5 bases). The CDR3 contains 11 residues. Trimming pared 2 bases from V and 7 bases from J, leaving 6 bases between. The germline CDR1 and CDR2 sequences are SGHTA and FQGNSA. This CDR3 is CASSLSGEQYF. The CDR3 DNA is TGTGCCAGCAGCTTAAGCGGAGAGCAGTACTTC.

The chain carries TRBV7-2 and TRBJ1-4, with D maybe TRBD1 (6 bases). The CDR3 spans 15 residues. The germline gives CDR1 SGHTA, CDR2 FQGNSA. V was shortened by 2 bases and J by 8 bases, with 15 bases between the two germline ends. The CDR3 nucleotides read TGTGCCAGCAGCTTACAGGGGCTCGTAAGGGAAAAACTGTTTTTT. Translated, it gives CASSLQGLVREKLFF.

This clonotype came up many times. V usage is TRBV5-1 and J usage is TRBJ2-2, with unresolved D. Germline assignment: CDR1 SGHRS and CDR2 YFSETQ. Trimming left V 0 bases short and J 4 bases short, with 7 bases between. This CDR3 region has 14 residues. The CDR3 here is CASSLAGITGELFF. DNA of the CDR3: TGCGCCAGCAGCTTGGCCGGTATCACCGGGGAGCTGTTTTTT.

In its sample, this clonotype was seen many times. The chain has TRBV20-1 and TRBJ2-2, with TRBD2 identical over 7 bases. The CDR3 is 15 residues long. Germline values: CDR1 DFQATT, CDR2 SNEGSKA (reference sequence). V dropped 3 bases and J dropped 4; count of bases not matched to a gene: 8. The CDR3 region has the DNA TGCAGTGCTAGTGGGGCGGGAGCGGCCACCGGGGAGCTGTTTTTT. It yields the protein CSASGAGAATGELFF.

The sample holds a few counts of this clonotype. The rearrangement links TRBV20-1 to TRBJ2-3; TRBD2 aligns across 7 bases. The germline gives CDR1 DFQATT, CDR2 SNEGSKA (reference sequence). V dropped 5 bases and J dropped 2; count of bases not matched to a gene: 7. The CDR3 contains 14 residues. The CDR3 sequence: CSAQRGGVTDTQYF. CDR3 sequence (DNA): TGCAGTGCTCAGAGGGGAGGGGTCACAGATACGCAGTATTTT.

A few counts support this clonotype. V and J are TRBV5-1 and TRBJ2-2, with D tentatively TRBD2 (6 bases). The germline V gene has CDR1 SGHRS and CDR2 YFSETQ. CDR3 length: 16 residues. V dropped 0 bases and J dropped 2 bases, with 11 bases sitting between them. The CDR3 DNA follows: TGCGCCAGCAGCTTGGTAGGAGGGGTTAACACCGGGGAGCTGTTTTTT. Translating it yields CASSLVGGVNTGELFF.

This clonotype was seen a handful of times. This chain connects TRBV12-3 or TRBV12-4 to TRBJ1-6; D call uncertain. Deletions cut 5 bases from V and 7 bases from J, with 3 bases between. The CDR3 covers 11 residues. The CDR3 sequence is CASSGNSPLHF. In DNA, the CDR3 is TGTGCCAGCAGTGGGAATTCACCCCTCCACTTT.